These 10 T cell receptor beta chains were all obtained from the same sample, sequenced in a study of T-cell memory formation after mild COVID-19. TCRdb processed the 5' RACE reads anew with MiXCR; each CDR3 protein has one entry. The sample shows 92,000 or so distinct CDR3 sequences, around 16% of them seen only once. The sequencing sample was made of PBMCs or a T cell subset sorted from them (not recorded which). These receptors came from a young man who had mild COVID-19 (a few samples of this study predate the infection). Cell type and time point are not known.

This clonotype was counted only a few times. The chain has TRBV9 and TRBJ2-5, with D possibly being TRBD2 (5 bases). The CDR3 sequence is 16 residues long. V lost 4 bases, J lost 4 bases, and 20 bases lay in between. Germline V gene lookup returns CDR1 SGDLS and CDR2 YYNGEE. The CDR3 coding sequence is TGTGCCAGCAGCTCTTTCGGGCGGGCCCTTGGAGAGACCCAGTACTTC. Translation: CASSSFGRALGETQYF.

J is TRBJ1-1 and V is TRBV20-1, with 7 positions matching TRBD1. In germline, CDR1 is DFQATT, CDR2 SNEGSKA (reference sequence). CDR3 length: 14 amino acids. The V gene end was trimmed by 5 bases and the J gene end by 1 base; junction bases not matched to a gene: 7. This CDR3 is CSAGRGTANTEAFF. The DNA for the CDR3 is TGCAGTGCTGGAAGGGGGACAGCGAACACTGAAGCTTTCTTT.

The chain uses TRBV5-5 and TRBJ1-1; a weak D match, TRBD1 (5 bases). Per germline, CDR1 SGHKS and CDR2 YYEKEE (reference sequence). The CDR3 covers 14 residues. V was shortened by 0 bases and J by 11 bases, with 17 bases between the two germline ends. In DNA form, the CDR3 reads TGTGCCAGCAGCTTGGATGTACCCTCCTGGGGGGCTTTCTTT. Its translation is CASSLDVPSWGAFF.

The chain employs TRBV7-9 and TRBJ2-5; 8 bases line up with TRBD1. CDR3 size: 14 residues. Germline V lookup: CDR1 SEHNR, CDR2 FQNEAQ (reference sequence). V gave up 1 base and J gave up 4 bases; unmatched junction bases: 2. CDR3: CASSLVQGAETQYF. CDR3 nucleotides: TGTGCCAGCAGCTTAGTTCAGGGGGCAGAGACCCAGTACTTC.

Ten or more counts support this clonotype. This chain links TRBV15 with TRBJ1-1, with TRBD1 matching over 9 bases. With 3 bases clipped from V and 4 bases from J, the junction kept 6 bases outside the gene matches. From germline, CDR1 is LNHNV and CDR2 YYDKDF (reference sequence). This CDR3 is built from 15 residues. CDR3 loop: CATSSRDRAGTEAFF. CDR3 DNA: TGTGCCACCAGCAGCCGGGACAGGGCGGGCACTGAAGCTTTCTTT.

For the CDR3, the DNA is TGTGCCAGCAGGAAACTAGCGGTACAAGAGACCCAGTACTTC. Encoded protein: CASRKLAVQETQYF. The chain couples TRBV28 to TRBJ2-5; 8 bases map to TRBD2. The CDR3 has 14 residues. Trimming at V came to 6 bases and at J to 2 bases, leaving 5 bases not matched to a gene. The V gene's germline CDR1 is MDHEN and CDR2 SYDVKM.

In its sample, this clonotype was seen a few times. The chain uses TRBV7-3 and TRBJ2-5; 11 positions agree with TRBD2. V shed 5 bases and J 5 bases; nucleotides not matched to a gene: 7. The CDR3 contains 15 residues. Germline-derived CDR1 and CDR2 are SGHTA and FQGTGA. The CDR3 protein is CASSPTSGVSETQYF. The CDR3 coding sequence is TGTGCCAGCAGCCCGACTAGCGGGGTTTCGGAGACCCAGTACTTC.

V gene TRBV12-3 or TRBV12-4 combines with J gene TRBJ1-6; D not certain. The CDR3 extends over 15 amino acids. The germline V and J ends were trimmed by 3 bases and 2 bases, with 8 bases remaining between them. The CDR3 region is CASSFSDTYNSPLHF. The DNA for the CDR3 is TGTGCCAGCAGTTTTTCAGACACCTATAATTCACCCCTCCACTTT.

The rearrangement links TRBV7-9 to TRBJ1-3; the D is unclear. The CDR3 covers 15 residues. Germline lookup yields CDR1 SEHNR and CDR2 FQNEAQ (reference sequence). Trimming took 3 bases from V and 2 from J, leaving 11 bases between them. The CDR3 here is CASSLGFSAGNTIYF. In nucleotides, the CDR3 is TGTGCCAGCAGCTTGGGGTTTTCGGCTGGAAACACCATATATTTT.

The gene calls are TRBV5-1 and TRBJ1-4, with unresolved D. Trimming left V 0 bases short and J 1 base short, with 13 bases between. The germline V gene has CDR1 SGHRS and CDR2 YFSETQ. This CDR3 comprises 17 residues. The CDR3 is CASSLDGVLRTNEKLFF. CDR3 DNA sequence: TGCGCCAGCAGCTTGGATGGGGTTCTAAGAACTAATGAAAAACTGTTTTTT.